This record covers a single T cell receptor beta chain. In the original analysis: Reference gene primer amplification yielded estimated nucleated cell counts. Sequencing used immunoSEQ multiplex PCR; TCRdb keeps in-frame clones, though not all of them. V, J and clone size derive from that table, while D and trimming were established from the DNA sequence. The sample shows fewer than 130,000 clones, less than 85% of them seen only once. The record originates from a study of blood T cell repertoires in COVID-19. On the study more broadly: The United States, Italy and Spain supplied acute and convalescent COVID-19 samples. Nucleic acid was either cDNA or gDNA, and it came from T cells, B-cell-depleted T cells, or PBMCs.

CDR1 GTSNPN and CDR2 SVGIG come from the germline V gene (reference sequence). V trimming: 5 bases; J trimming: 8 bases; junction bases outside the gene matches: 16. The CDR3 is made up of 15 amino acids. Sequencing used peripheral blood. The chain is built from TRBV30 and TRBJ1-2; 8 bases agree with TRBD1. The receptor's source is a man in his 70s with active or convalescent COVID-19. The CDR3 spells CAWGRTGQAAQGYTF. CDR3 DNA sequence: TGTGCCTGGGGACGGACGGGACAGGCGGCCCAGGGCTACACCTTC.